This T cell receptor beta chain was documented in a study of T cell repertoires in aging, cancer and after chemotherapy. Study in general: Six age groups, ranging from 30 or younger to 70 or older, included the donors. Patients with glioblastoma brain tumors were sampled before and after temozolomide-based therapy.

Peripheral blood genomic DNA, not sorted cells or RNA, was the template. A mixed TRB-A/B primer pool amplified rearranged TRB by multiplex touch-down PCR. TCRdb analysed the multiplex PCR reads with MiXCR anew, one entry per CDR3 protein. The data show over 2,500 distinct CDR3 sequences, about 45% seen once. V was trimmed by 4 bases and J by 6 bases, leaving 9 bases between them. The CDR3 consists of 12 residues. The germline gives CDR1 MNHEY, CDR2 SVGEGT. V and J are TRBV6-2 or TRBV6-3 and TRBJ2-5, with D unresolved. The source material was blood. This receptor was identified in a human donor with a solid tumor. CDR3 coding DNA: TGTGCCAGCAGTTTTAACGAGAAGACCCAGTACTTC. Translated, it gives CASSFNEKTQYF.